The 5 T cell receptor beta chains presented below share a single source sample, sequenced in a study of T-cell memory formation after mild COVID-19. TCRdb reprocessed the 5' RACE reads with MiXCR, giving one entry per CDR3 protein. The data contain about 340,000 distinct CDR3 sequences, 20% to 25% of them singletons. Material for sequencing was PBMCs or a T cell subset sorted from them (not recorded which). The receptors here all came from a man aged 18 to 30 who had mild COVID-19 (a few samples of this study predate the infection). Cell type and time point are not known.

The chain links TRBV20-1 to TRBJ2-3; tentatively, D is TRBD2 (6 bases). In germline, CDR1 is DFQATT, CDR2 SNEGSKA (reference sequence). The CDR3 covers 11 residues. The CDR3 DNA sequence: TGCACCGCCAGCGGGCTAGATACGCAGTATTTT. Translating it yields CTASGLDTQYF.

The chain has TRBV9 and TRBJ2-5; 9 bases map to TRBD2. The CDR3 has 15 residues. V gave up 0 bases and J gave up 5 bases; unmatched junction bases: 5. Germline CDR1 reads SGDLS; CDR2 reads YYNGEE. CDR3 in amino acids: CASSVGGGAFETQYF. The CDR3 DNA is TGTGCCAGCAGCGTAGGCGGGGGGGCCTTTGAGACCCAGTACTTC.

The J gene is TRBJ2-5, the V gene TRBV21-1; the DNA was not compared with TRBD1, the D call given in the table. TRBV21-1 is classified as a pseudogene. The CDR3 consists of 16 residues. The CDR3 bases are TGTGCCAGCTCGGGCCAAAGACGGGGGGGACAAGAGACCCAGTACTTC. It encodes CASSGQRRGGQETQYF.

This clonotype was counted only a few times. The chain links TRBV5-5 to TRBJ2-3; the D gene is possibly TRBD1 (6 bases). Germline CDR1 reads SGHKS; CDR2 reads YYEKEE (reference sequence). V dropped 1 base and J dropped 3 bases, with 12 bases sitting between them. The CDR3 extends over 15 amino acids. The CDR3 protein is CASSLLAGETDTQYF. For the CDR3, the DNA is TGTGCCAGCAGCTTGCTCGCAGGGGAAACAGATACGCAGTATTTT.

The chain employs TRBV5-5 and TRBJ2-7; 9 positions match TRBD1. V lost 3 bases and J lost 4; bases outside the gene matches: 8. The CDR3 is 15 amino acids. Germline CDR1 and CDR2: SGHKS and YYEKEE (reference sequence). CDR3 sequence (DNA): TGTGCCAGCAGCTCCACCGGGACAGGGCGTTACGAGCAGTACGTC. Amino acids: CASSSTGTGRYEQYV.